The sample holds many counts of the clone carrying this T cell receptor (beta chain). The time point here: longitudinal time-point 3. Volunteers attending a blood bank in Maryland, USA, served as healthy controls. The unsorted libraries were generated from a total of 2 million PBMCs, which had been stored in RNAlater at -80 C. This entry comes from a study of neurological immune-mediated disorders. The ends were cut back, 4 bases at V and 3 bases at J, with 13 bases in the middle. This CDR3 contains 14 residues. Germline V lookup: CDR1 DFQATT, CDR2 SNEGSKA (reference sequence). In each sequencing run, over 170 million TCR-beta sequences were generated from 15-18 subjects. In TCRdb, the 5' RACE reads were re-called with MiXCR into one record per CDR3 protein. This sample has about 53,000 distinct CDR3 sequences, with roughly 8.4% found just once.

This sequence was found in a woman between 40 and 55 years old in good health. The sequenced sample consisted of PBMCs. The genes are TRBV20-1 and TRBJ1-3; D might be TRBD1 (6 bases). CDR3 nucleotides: TGCAGTGCTACCCCCATAGGGGGTGGAAACACCATATATTTT. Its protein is CSATPIGGGNTIYF.